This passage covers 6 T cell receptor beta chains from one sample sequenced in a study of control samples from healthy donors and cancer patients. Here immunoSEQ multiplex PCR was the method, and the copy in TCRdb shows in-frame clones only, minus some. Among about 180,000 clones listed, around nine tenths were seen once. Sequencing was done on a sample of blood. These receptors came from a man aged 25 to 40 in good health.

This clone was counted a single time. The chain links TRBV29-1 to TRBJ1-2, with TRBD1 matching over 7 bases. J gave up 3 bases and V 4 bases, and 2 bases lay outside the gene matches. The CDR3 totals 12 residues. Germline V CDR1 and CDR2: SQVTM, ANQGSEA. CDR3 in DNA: TGCAGCGTTGGAGGGGGCTACTATGGCTACACCTTC. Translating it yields CSVGGGYYGYTF.

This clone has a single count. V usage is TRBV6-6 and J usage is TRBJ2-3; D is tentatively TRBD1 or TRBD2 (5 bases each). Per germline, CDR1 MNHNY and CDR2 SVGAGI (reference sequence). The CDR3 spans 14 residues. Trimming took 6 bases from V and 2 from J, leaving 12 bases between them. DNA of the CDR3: TGTGCCAGCAGCCTAGGGACGTACACAGATACGCAGTATTTT. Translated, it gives CASSLGTYTDTQYF.

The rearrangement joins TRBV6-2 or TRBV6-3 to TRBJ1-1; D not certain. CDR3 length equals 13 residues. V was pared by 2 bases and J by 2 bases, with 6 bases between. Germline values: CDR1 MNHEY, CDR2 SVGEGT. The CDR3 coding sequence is TGTGCCAGCAGTTACGGAGGAAACACTGAAGCTTTCTTT. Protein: CASSYGGNTEAFF.

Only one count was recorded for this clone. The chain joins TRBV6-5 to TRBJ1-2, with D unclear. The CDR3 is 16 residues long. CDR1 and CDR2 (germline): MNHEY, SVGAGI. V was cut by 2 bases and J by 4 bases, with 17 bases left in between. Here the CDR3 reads CASSYRLTRDPYGYTF. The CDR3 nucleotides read TGTGCCAGCAGTTACCGCCTAACGAGGGATCCCTATGGCTACACCTTC.

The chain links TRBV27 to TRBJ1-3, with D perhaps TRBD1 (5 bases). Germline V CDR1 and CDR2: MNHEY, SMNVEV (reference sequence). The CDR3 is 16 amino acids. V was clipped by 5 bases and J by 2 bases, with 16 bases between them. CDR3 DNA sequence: TGTGCCAGCAGTCTAGGGGCAGGGTTTGCTGGAAACACCATATATTTT. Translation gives CASSLGAGFAGNTIYF.

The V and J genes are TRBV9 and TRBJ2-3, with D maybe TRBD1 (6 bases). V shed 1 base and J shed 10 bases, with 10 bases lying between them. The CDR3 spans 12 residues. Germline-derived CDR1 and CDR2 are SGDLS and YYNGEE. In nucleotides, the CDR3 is TGTGCCAGCAGCGTATTACAGGGACCGCAGTATTTT. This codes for CASSVLQGPQYF.